This T cell receptor (beta chain) is from a study of cytomegalovirus exposure and HLA in healthy donors. Points on this clone: The target antigen is unknown.

In the PCR, 60 Vbeta and 13 Jbeta primers were used. Using immunoSEQ multiplex PCR, the repertoire was profiled, and TCRdb retains in-frame clones only, with some absent. This table holds approximately 160,000 clones, around 85% found once. Study-wide points: The majority of TCR sequences were rare, yet some public TCRs appeared in many donors. When presence/absence was analysed, sequencing depth was taken to be roughly uniform across donors.

J lost 3 bases, V lost 4 bases, and 5 bases had no gene match. This CDR3 contains 15 residues. The germline V gene encodes CDR1 MNHEY and CDR2 SMNVEV (reference sequence). The TCR sequence derives from a man in his forties or fifties in good health and CMV-seropositive. V is TRBV27 and J is TRBJ2-4; the match to TRBD1 covers 8 bases. Sequenced: PBMCs. CDR3 loop: CASSSGGDVKNIQYF. Here the CDR3 DNA reads TGTGCCAGCAGTTCAGGGGGCGATGTCAAAAACATTCAGTACTTC.